The clone carrying this T cell receptor (beta chain) has a count of ten or more. Time point reported: after trial treatment. Specified treatment: LDRT plus nivolumab, ipilimumab, low-dose cyclophosphamide and aspirin (RACIN trial). Primers used for first-strand cDNA, a TRAV- and TRBV-specific set, covered both alpha and beta chains. TCRs were amplified for approximately 21 PCR cycles with a constant-region primer and V-primer adapter. TCRdb redid the calling of the reads with MiXCR, one entry per CDR3 protein. The sample lists tens of thousands of distinct CDR3 sequences; 20% to 25% were seen once. The CDR3 totals 14 residues. Trimming cost V 5 bases and J 0 bases, with 10 bases left between them. The sample originates from a study of low-dose radiotherapy and immunotherapy resistance in tumors.

The origin of this receptor is a female donor with ovarian cancer. This chain links TRBV12-3 or TRBV12-4 with TRBJ1-1, with D tentatively TRBD1 (5 bases). This specimen consisted of PBMCs, obtained after low-dose radiotherapy plus immunotherapy. DNA for the CDR3: TGTGCCAGCAGTAAAGGGACCTTGAACACTGAAGCTTTCTTT. This codes for CASSKGTLNTEAFF.